This T cell receptor beta chain came from a study of cytomegalovirus exposure and HLA in healthy donors. Points from the study as a whole: TCR beta sequences reportedly predicted most subjects' HLA-A and HLA-B alleles accurately. In an earlier analysis, most TCR beta V segments were productive about 87% or about 30% of the time.

Comments on this clone: Antigen: not known.

13 Jbeta primers and 60 Vbeta primers were used for the PCR. Only in-frame clones appear in the TCRdb table, and some are missing; sequencing was by immunoSEQ multiplex PCR. This sample has approximately 180,000 clones, with around 78% found just once. V dropped 4 bases and J dropped 1 base, with 12 bases sitting between them. The CDR3 contains 15 residues. Germline V lookup: CDR1 KGHSH, CDR2 LQKENI. This TCR came from a woman aged 45-65 years in good health and CMV-seropositive. The sequencing input was PBMCs. V and J are TRBV18 and TRBJ2-3; D is undetermined. The DNA for the CDR3 is TGTGCCAGCTCACAAAATTTAGAGCGCACAGATACGCAGTATTTT. Translating it yields CASSQNLERTDTQYF.